This T cell receptor (beta chain) emerged from a study of cytomegalovirus exposure and HLA in healthy donors. It was with 60 Vbeta and 13 Jbeta primers that the PCR ran. In the authors' workflow: An analysis that came later counted tens of millions of unique TCR beta chains, approximately 11 million shared. Only in-frame clones appear in the TCRdb table, and some are missing; sequencing was by immunoSEQ multiplex PCR. V and J calls and clone size are those listed in that table; D and trimming were worked out from the DNA. The data contain around 120,000 clones, roughly 69% of them singletons. CDR1 and CDR2 from the germline V gene are MGHDK and SYGVNS. This CDR3 has 13 residues. V lost 5 bases to trimming and J lost 5 bases, with 12 bases between them.

The clonotype originates from a woman aged 40-49 years in good health and CMV-seropositive. The J gene is TRBJ2-5, the V gene TRBV25-1; TRBD2 might be the D (5 bases). The sequencing input was PBMCs. DNA of the CDR3: TGTGCCAGCAGTCCCGCTAGCTGGGAGACCCAGTACTTC. Protein sequence: CASSPASWETQYF.